Presented here are 5 T cell receptor beta chains from one specimen sequenced in a study of shared clonotypes between healthy human individuals. Clones were read by immunoSEQ multiplex PCR, and TCRdb kept only the in-frame ones, dropping some. The profile shows about 380,000 clones, roughly 96% of them singletons. Material: memory CD8+ T cells sorted from blood. Subset indicated: CD45RO+ cells pooled with CCR7-negative TemRA cells. These receptors were taken from a man between 25 and 39 years old in good health.

The chain joins TRBV7-4 to TRBJ2-2; 8 bases fit TRBD1. Trimming removed 1 base from V and 2 bases from J; junction bases left unmatched: 12. The CDR3 runs to 19 residues. Germline lookup yields CDR1 SGHVT and CDR2 SQSDAQ. The CDR3: CASSLVFAGQVLNTGELFF. Here the CDR3 DNA reads TGTGCCAGCAGCTTAGTATTCGCGGGACAGGTACTCAACACCGGGGAGCTGTTTTTT. The variable domain in full, completed from reference TRBV7-4 and TRBJ2-2, reads GAGVSQSPRYKVAKRGRDVALRCDSISGHVTLYWYRQTLGQGSEVLTYSQSDAQRDKSGRPSGRFSAERPERSVSTLKIQRTEQGDSAVYLCASSLVFAGQVLNTGELFFGEGSRLTVL.

The CDR3 region is CASSLGRYSTDTQYF. CDR3 bases: TGTGCCAGCAGCTTGGGGCGCTATAGCACAGATACGCAGTATTTT. V gene TRBV11-3 combines with J gene TRBJ2-3; TRBD1 might be the D (5 bases). V was clipped by 3 bases and J by 0 bases, with 10 bases between them. The CDR3 is 15 residues long. CDR1 is SGHNT, CDR2 YENEEA, per germline.

The chain carries TRBV27 and TRBJ2-7, with 8 positions matching TRBD1. Germline-derived CDR1 and CDR2 are MNHEY and SMNVEV (reference sequence). The CDR3 is 15 amino acids. With V trimmed by 3 bases and J by 3 bases, 7 bases remained unmatched. CDR3 residues: CASSFVGDRGYEQYF. CDR3 nucleotides: TGTGCCAGCAGTTTTGTGGGTGACAGGGGCTACGAGCAGTACTTC.

The chain carries TRBV5-1 and TRBJ2-7; D is unclear. The CDR3 loop spans 13 amino acids. Germline values: CDR1 SGHRS, CDR2 YFSETQ. Trimming pared 1 base from V and 3 bases from J, leaving 8 bases between. The CDR3 reads CASSLLPNYEQYF. CDR3 coding DNA: TGCGCCAGCAGCTTGCTTCCCAACTACGAGCAGTACTTC.

The rearrangement links TRBV6-1 to TRBJ2-2; D uncertain. The CDR3 consists of 15 residues. Germline CDR1 is MNHNS and CDR2 is SASEGT. Trimming pared 2 bases from V and 5 bases from J, leaving 12 bases between. CDR3 nucleotides: TGTGCCAGCAGTGAAAATCATTTAGGGACCGGGGAGCTGTTTTTT. The encoded protein is CASSENHLGTGELFF.